Included here is one T cell receptor beta chain sequence, with context. The source of the sample is a study of T cells after yellow fever vaccination. Each CDR3 protein gets one entry after TCRdb re-called the 5' RACE reads with MiXCR. The sample has under 500,000 distinct CDR3 sequences, around 19% seen once. Germline CDR1 reads SNHLY; CDR2 reads FYNNEI. The CDR3 contains 13 residues. Trimming removed 4 bases from V and 7 bases from J, with 11 bases in between. The material sequenced was PBMCs, taken before the yellow fever booster vaccination. The rearrangement links TRBV2 to TRBJ2-4; a possible D gene is TRBD1 (7 bases). The receptor comes from a man between 18 and 29 years old who received the YFV17D yellow fever vaccine. The CDR3 coding sequence is TGTGCCAGCAGTGGGACAGGAGGGAACATTCAGTACTTC. Residues: CASSGTGGNIQYF.